This T cell receptor beta chain was captured by sequencing in a study of T-cell reconstitution after alpha-beta-depleted transplantation in children. V lost 5 bases to trimming and J lost 3 bases, with 13 bases between them. The CDR3 extends over 14 amino acids. Germline loops: CDR1 SGHVS, CDR2 FQNEAQ. Using unique molecular identifiers, the investigators prepared the TCRbeta library. TCRdb itself ran the PCR reads through MiXCR, one entry per CDR3 protein. This sample has some 260,000 distinct CDR3 sequences, with 20% to 30% found just once. Study-wide points: At the one-year point after transplant, T-cell counts and TCRbeta diversity were found to come mostly from T cells that had been newly produced.

As regards this clonotype: Its antigen is still unknown.

This specimen consisted of PBMCs, mostly from graft donor cells, obtained 360 days after TCRalphabeta/CD19-depleted stem cell transplant. The chain couples TRBV7-8 to TRBJ2-5, with D perhaps matching TRBD1 (6 bases). The source of this sequence is a female patient under 10 years old who had a stem cell transplant for congenital amegakaryocytic thrombocytopenia, so the T cells may come from the graft donor. CDR3 protein: CASSPRGEKETQYF. The CDR3 nucleotides read TGTGCCAGCAGCCCCAGGGGCGAAAAAGAGACCCAGTACTTC.